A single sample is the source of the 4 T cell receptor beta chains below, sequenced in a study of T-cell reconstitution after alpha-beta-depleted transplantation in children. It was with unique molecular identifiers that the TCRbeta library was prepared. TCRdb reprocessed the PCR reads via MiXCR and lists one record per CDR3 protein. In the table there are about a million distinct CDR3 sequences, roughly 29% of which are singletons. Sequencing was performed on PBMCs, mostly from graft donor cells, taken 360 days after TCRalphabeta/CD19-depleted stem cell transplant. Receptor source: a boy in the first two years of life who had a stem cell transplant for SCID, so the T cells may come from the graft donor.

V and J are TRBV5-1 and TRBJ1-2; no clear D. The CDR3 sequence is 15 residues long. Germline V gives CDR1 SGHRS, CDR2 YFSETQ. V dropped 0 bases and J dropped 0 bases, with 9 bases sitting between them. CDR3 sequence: CASSLEPSANYGYTF. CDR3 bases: TGCGCCAGCAGCTTGGAACCGTCAGCTAACTATGGCTACACCTTC.

CDR3 nucleotide sequence: TGTGCCAGCAGTTTGGCCCTAGGACAGGGGCGGCAGTACTTC. Its protein is CASSLALGQGRQYF. J is TRBJ2-7 and V is TRBV27; 9 nucleotides align to TRBD1. Germline V gene lookup returns CDR1 MNHEY and CDR2 SMNVEV (reference sequence). Trimming cost V 3 bases and J 9 bases; bases outside gene matches: 9. The CDR3 has 14 residues.

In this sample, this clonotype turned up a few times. The CDR3 sequence is CATSREHRGTEAFF. CDR3 in DNA: TGTGCCACCAGCAGAGAGCACAGAGGTACTGAAGCTTTCTTT. J is TRBJ1-1 and V is TRBV15; D remains ambiguous. This CDR3 spans 14 amino acids. Trimming removed 0 bases at V and 5 bases at J, with 10 bases between. The germline V gene encodes CDR1 LNHNV and CDR2 YYDKDF (reference sequence). Complete variable domain (other parts from reference TRBV15 and TRBJ1-1): DAMVIQNPRYQVTQFGKPVTLSCSQTLNHNVMYWYQQKSSQAPKLLFHYYDKDFNNEADTPDNFQSRRPNTSFCFLDIRSPGLGDTAMYLCATSREHRGTEAFFGQGTRLTVV.

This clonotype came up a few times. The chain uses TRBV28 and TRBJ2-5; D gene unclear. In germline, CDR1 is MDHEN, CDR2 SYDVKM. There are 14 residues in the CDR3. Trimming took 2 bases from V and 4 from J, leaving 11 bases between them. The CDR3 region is CASSLDRPGETQYF. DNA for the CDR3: TGTGCCAGCAGTTTAGACCGGCCCGGAGAGACCCAGTACTTC.